These T cell receptor beta chains were read from a single sample in a study of CDR3 diversity in severe acne. TCRdb re-analysed the PCR reads in MiXCR, keeping a single row per CDR3 protein. Of about 90,000 distinct CDR3 sequences listed, about half are singletons. Sequencing was carried out using blood. Receptors originate from a male donor in good health, serving as a control. Both conserved end residues are part of each CDR3. A D gene is named only where the DNA matches it firmly. Size values are once, few and many counts, or a class for expanded clones, and some rows have none.

length: 14; V: TRBV30; size: -; D: -; J: TRBJ1-2; CDR3: CACQDRQPNYGYTF; DNA: TGTGCCTGCCAAGACAGACAGCCTAACTATGGCTACACCTTC
length: 14; V: TRBV7-9; size: few; D: -; J: TRBJ1-6; CDR3: CASSLAGGSSPLHF; DNA: TGTGCCAGCAGCTTAGCCGGGGGAAGCTCACCCCTCCACTTT
length: 13; V: TRBV7-8; size: -; D: -; J: TRBJ2-7; CDR3: CASSLTPSYEQYF; DNA: TGTGCCAGCAGCTTAACTCCCTCCTACGAGCAGTACTTC
length: 15; V: TRBV7-9; size: -; D: TRBD2; J: TRBJ2-3; CDR3: CASSPTTGGADTQYF; DNA: TGTGCCAGCAGCCCCACGACGGGAGGAGCAGATACGCAGTATTTT
length: 16; V: TRBV5-1; size: few; D: TRBD1; J: TRBJ1-2; CDR3: CASSTTPGQTLYGYTF; DNA: TGCGCCAGCAGTACAACACCGGGACAGACACTCTATGGCTACACCTTC
length: 15; V: TRBV5-6; size: -; D: TRBD1; J: TRBJ1-1; CDR3: CASSFSDRGRTGAFF; DNA: TGTGCCAGCAGCTTTTCGGACAGGGGCAGGACTGGAGCTTTCTTT
length: 15; V: TRBV18; size: few; D: TRBD1; J: TRBJ2-7; CDR3: CASSPLGQGLIEQYF; DNA: TGTGCCAGCTCACCACTGGGACAGGGGCTAATCGAGCAGTACTTC
length: 13; V: TRBV7-9; size: few; D: -; J: TRBJ1-2; CDR3: CASSLTVGGGYTF; DNA: TGTGCCAGCAGCTTAACAGTAGGTGGTGGCTACACCTTC
length: 13; V: TRBV10-1; size: many; D: -; J: TRBJ2-3; CDR3: CASRPGGTDTQYF; DNA: TGCGCCAGCAGACCCGGGGGAACAGATACGCAGTATTTT
length: 15; V: TRBV2; size: few; D: -; J: TRBJ1-5; CDR3: CASSGTVDSNQPQHF; DNA: TGTGCCAGCAGTGGAACAGTGGATAGCAATCAGCCCCAGCATTTT
length: 14; V: TRBV19; size: -; D: -; J: TRBJ1-1; CDR3: CASGRGRADTEAFF; DNA: TGTGCCAGTGGCCGAGGCAGGGCAGACACTGAAGCTTTCTTT
length: 15; V: TRBV19; size: -; D: -; J: TRBJ1-1; CDR3: CASKLWGVGDTEAFF; DNA: TGTGCCAGTAAGTTGTGGGGGGTCGGCGACACTGAAGCTTTCTTT
length: 17; V: TRBV7-2; size: -; D: -; J: TRBJ1-4; CDR3: CASSLDTTPEGHEKLFF; DNA: TGTGCCAGCAGCTTAGATACGACACCTGAGGGACATGAAAAACTGTTTTTT
length: 15; V: TRBV15; size: -; D: -; J: TRBJ2-5; CDR3: CATSRSSGYQETQYF; DNA: TGTGCCACCAGCAGATCCTCAGGATACCAAGAGACCCAGTACTTC
length: 16; V: TRBV7-2; size: -; D: -; J: TRBJ2-1; CDR3: CASSLVPQGNDNEQFF; DNA: TGTGCCAGCAGCTTAGTCCCGCAGGGGAACGACAATGAGCAGTTCTTC
length: 10; V: TRBV20-1; size: few; D: -; J: TRBJ2-1; CDR3: CSALRDEQFF; DNA: TGCAGTGCTTTACGGGATGAGCAGTTCTTC
length: 15; V: TRBV28; size: -; D: TRBD1; J: TRBJ2-7; CDR3: CASSSPGQGFAEQYF; DNA: TGTGCCAGCAGTTCCCCGGGACAGGGTTTCGCCGAGCAGTACTTC
length: 15; V: TRBV13; size: many; D: -; J: TRBJ2-5; CDR3: CASSLGAADSETQYF; DNA: TGTGCCAGCAGCTTAGGGGCCGCTGACTCAGAGACCCAGTACTTC
length: 15; V: TRBV20-1; size: -; D: TRBD2; J: TRBJ2-5; CDR3: CSALRLAGLQETQYF; DNA: TGCAGTGCTCTGAGACTAGCGGGGCTACAAGAGACCCAGTACTTC
length: 13; V: TRBV9; size: -; D: -; J: TRBJ1-1; CDR3: CASSVSPDTEAFF; DNA: TGTGCCAGCAGCGTATCACCTGACACTGAAGCTTTCTTT
length: 15; V: TRBV7-8; size: -; D: -; J: TRBJ1-2; CDR3: CASSSERATDKGYTF; DNA: TGTGCCAGCAGCTCAGAAAGGGCCACGGATAAGGGCTACACCTTC
length: 16; V: TRBV12-3/TRBV12-4; size: many; D: TRBD1; J: TRBJ1-6; CDR3: CASRPRQGMGNSPLHF; DNA: TGTGCCAGCAGGCCCAGACAGGGGATGGGCAATTCACCCCTCCACTTT
length: 16; V: TRBV4-2; size: -; D: TRBD2; J: TRBJ2-7; CDR3: CASSQGLAGTSYEQYF; DNA: TGTGCCAGCAGCCAAGGACTAGCGGGAACCTCCTACGAGCAGTACTTC
length: 15; V: TRBV4-1; size: many; D: TRBD1; J: TRBJ2-7; CDR3: CASSQAGQGSYEQYF; DNA: TGCGCCAGCAGCCAAGCCGGACAGGGGTCCTACGAGCAGTACTTC
length: 14; V: TRBV6-5; size: few; D: -; J: TRBJ2-5; CDR3: CASSLNGERETQYF; DNA: TGTGCCAGCAGTCTTAACGGGGAGCGGGAGACCCAGTACTTC
length: 18; V: TRBV7-9; size: -; D: TRBD2; J: TRBJ2-7; CDR3: CASSLGAGGGPHGYEQYF; DNA: TGTGCCAGCAGCTTAGGAGCGGGAGGGGGGCCGCATGGCTACGAGCAGTACTTC
length: 11; V: TRBV28; size: -; D: -; J: TRBJ2-7; CDR3: CASSSDEEQYF; DNA: TGTGCCAGCAGTTCAGACGAGGAGCAGTACTTC
length: 13; V: TRBV28; size: few; D: TRBD1; J: TRBJ1-2; CDR3: CASSSQGVYGYTF; DNA: TGTGCCAGCAGCTCGCAGGGGGTCTATGGCTACACCTTC
length: 14; V: TRBV28; size: many; D: -; J: TRBJ2-3; CDR3: CASRPRLVSDTQYF; DNA: TGTGCCAGCAGGCCCCGACTAGTTTCAGATACGCAGTATTTT
length: 15; V: TRBV7-7; size: few; D: -; J: TRBJ2-2; CDR3: CASSLTLPYTGELFF; DNA: TGTGCTAGCAGCCTAACCCTCCCATACACCGGGGAGCTGTTTTTT
length: 11; V: TRBV2; size: -; D: -; J: TRBJ2-1; CDR3: CASTTSGEQFF; DNA: TGTGCCAGCACCACCTCCGGGGAGCAGTTCTTC
length: 14; V: TRBV12-3/TRBV12-4; size: -; D: -; J: TRBJ1-1; CDR3: CASSFGPGHAEAFF; DNA: TGTGCCAGCAGTTTTGGACCAGGTCACGCTGAAGCTTTCTTT
length: 15; V: TRBV2; size: -; D: -; J: TRBJ1-5; CDR3: CASSGDGPSNQPQHF; DNA: TGTGCCAGCAGTGGGGACGGGCCTAGCAATCAGCCCCAGCATTTT
length: 14; V: TRBV2; size: few; D: -; J: TRBJ2-2; CDR3: CASSSDWGTGELFF; DNA: TGTGCCAGCAGTTCCGACTGGGGGACCGGGGAGCTGTTTTTT
length: 14; V: TRBV20-1; size: -; D: TRBD2; J: TRBJ2-7; CDR3: CSARDTGLAGKQYF; DNA: TGCAGTGCTAGAGATACCGGACTAGCGGGAAAGCAGTACTTC
length: 16; V: TRBV7-8; size: -; D: TRBD2; J: TRBJ2-1; CDR3: CASSAFSGGGGNEQFF; DNA: TGTGCCAGCAGCGCTTTTAGTGGTGGGGGGGGGAATGAGCAGTTCTTC
length: 14; V: TRBV11-2; size: -; D: -; J: TRBJ1-1; CDR3: CASSSRAANTEAFF; DNA: TGTGCCAGCAGCTCCCGGGCCGCGAACACTGAAGCTTTCTTT
length: 15; V: TRBV6-1; size: many; D: -; J: TRBJ2-1; CDR3: CASSEVPSAVDEQFF; DNA: TGTGCCAGCAGTGAAGTGCCTAGCGCGGTAGATGAGCAGTTCTTC
length: 16; V: TRBV5-1; size: medium-sized; D: -; J: TRBJ2-3; CDR3: CASSLAGRAGTDTQYF; DNA: TGCGCCAGCAGCTTGGCAGGCAGGGCAGGCACAGATACGCAGTATTTT
length: 15; V: TRBV10-1; size: -; D: TRBD1; J: TRBJ1-1; CDR3: CASGGTGAANTEAFF; DNA: TGTGCCAGCGGAGGGACAGGGGCGGCGAACACTGAAGCTTTCTTT